A single sample is the source of the 19 T cell receptor beta chains below, sequenced in a study of blood T cell repertoires in COVID-19. Here immunoSEQ multiplex PCR was the method, and the copy in TCRdb shows in-frame clones only, minus some. The repertoire holds 250,000 or so clones, with around 83% as singletons. Sequenced input: peripheral blood. The receptors stem from a woman aged 40 to 50 who had recovered from COVID-19.

CDR3 residues: CASSFDYLGSYEQYF. CDR3 DNA: TGCGCCAGCAGCTTTGATTACCTCGGTTCCTACGAGCAGTACTTC. V gene TRBV5-1 combines with J gene TRBJ2-7; D remains unclear. The ends were cut back, 2 bases at V and 1 base at J, with 13 bases in the middle. The CDR3 runs 15 residues. Germline-derived CDR1 and CDR2 are SGHRS and YFSETQ.

This clone appeared a single time. CDR3 protein: CASSLGGGQGYREQYF. DNA of the CDR3: TGTGCCAGCAGCTTAGGTGGGGGACAGGGATATCGCGAGCAGTACTTC. The chain links TRBV7-9 to TRBJ2-7, with 9 bases matching TRBD1. This CDR3 has 16 amino acids. With V trimmed by 1 base and J by 6 bases, 10 bases remained unmatched. Per the germline V gene, CDR1 is SEHNR and CDR2 is FQNEAQ (reference sequence).

This chain links TRBV2 with TRBJ2-5, with unresolved D. Between the trimmed V and J ends, which lost 4 bases and 2 bases, there was a span of 8 bases. CDR3 length equals 13 residues. Germline V lookup: CDR1 SNHLY, CDR2 FYNNEI. For the CDR3, the DNA is TGTGCCAGCAGTGTTCTACTGCAAGAGACCCAGTACTTC. It is translated as CASSVLLQETQYF.

The rearrangement links TRBV27 to TRBJ1-2; no clear D gene. There are 13 residues in the CDR3. Deletions cut 3 bases from V and 2 bases from J, with 7 bases between. Per the germline V gene, CDR1 is MNHEY and CDR2 is SMNVEV (reference sequence). The chain's CDR3 is CASSLRENYGYTF. CDR3 in DNA: TGTGCCAGCAGTTTGCGGGAAAACTATGGCTACACCTTC.

This clone was detected only once. The chain carries TRBV6-5 and TRBJ2-6, with 7 bases matching TRBD2. This CDR3 contains 15 residues. V shed 5 bases, J shed 3 bases, and the junction held 4 bases outside the gene matches. From germline, CDR1 is MNHEY and CDR2 SVGAGI. The CDR3 nucleotides are TGTGCCAGCAGTCGGGGGGTAGATGGGGCCAACGTCCTGACTTTC. Amino acid sequence: CASSRGVDGANVLTF.

Comment on this clone: Other DNA variants within this sample encode the same CDR3. The V gene is TRBV11-2, the J gene TRBJ2-2; D may be TRBD1 (6 bases). The CDR3 length is 14 residues. V dropped 0 bases and J dropped 5 bases, with 7 bases sitting between them. Germline CDR1 and CDR2: SGHAT and FQNNGV. CDR3 region: CASSLEGGTGELFF. The CDR3 DNA reads as TGTGCCAGCAGCTTAGAAGGGGGAACCGGGGAGCTGTTTTTT.

The V gene is TRBV9, the J gene TRBJ2-1; tentatively, D is TRBD2 (6 bases). CDR1 SGDLS and CDR2 YYNGEE come from the germline V gene. V was pared by 3 bases and J by 3 bases, with 16 bases between. The CDR3 has 16 amino acids. The CDR3 coding sequence is TGTGCCAGCAGCGGATTGGAGGGTGGTTACTACAATGAGCAGTTCTTC. Its protein is CASSGLEGGYYNEQFF. The full variable domain, its missing parts supplied by reference TRBV9 and TRBJ2-1, is DSGVTQTPKHLITATGQRVTLRCSPRSGDLSVYWYQQSLDQGLQFLIQYYNGEERAKGNILERFSAQQFPDLHSELNLSSLELGDSALYFCASSGLEGGYYNEQFFGPGTRLTVL.

CDR3 loop: CATAPTGEGSYGYTF. CDR3 coding DNA: TGTGCCACCGCACCCACAGGGGAAGGTAGCTATGGCTACACCTTC. V gene TRBV10-3 combines with J gene TRBJ1-2, with 7 bases aligning to TRBD1. CDR1 and CDR2 from the germline V gene are ENHRY and SYGVKD. The V gene end was trimmed by 10 bases and the J gene end by 4 bases; junction bases not matched to a gene: 15. The CDR3 consists of 15 residues.

CDR3 amino acids: CAVSGQGSSNEQFF. The CDR3 DNA is TGTGCCGTATCGGGACAGGGGTCCAGCAATGAGCAGTTCTTC. The chain employs TRBV10-3 and TRBJ2-1, with 10 bases that match TRBD1. The CDR3 length is 14 residues. From germline, CDR1 is ENHRY and CDR2 SYGVKD. Trimming cost V 11 bases and J 6 bases; bases outside gene matches: 10.

In its sample, this clone was seen a few times. J is TRBJ1-2 and V is TRBV7-9; D possibly corresponds to TRBD1 (5 bases). Germline values: CDR1 SEHNR, CDR2 FQNEAQ (reference sequence). V lost 6 bases to trimming and J lost 4 bases, with 15 bases between them. The CDR3 runs to 14 residues. Here the CDR3 reads CASREDRKIYGYTF. The CDR3 bases are TGTGCCAGCAGGGAAGACAGAAAAATCTATGGCTACACCTTC.

This chain links TRBV29-1 with TRBJ2-4; 10 bases fit TRBD1. The V segment lost 6 bases and the J segment 15 bases; nucleotides outside the gene matches: 8. Germline loops: CDR1 SQVTM, CDR2 ANQGSEA. CDR3 length: 11 residues. CDR3 protein: CSVHSGDRGYF. CDR3 nucleotides: TGCAGCGTCCACAGCGGGGACAGGGGGTACTTC.

The rearrangement uses TRBV9 and TRBJ2-1; 13 bases match TRBD2. In germline, CDR1 is SGDLS, CDR2 YYNGEE. This CDR3 has 13 amino acids. The V gene end was trimmed by 4 bases and the J gene end by 10 bases; junction bases not matched to a gene: 2. CDR3: CASSQGLAGEQFF. The CDR3 DNA reads TGTGCCAGCAGCCAGGGACTAGCGGGGGAGCAGTTCTTC.

This clone was found a few times. The rearrangement joins TRBV3-1 (or the pseudogene TRBV3-2) to TRBJ1-1; a possible D gene is TRBD1 (5 bases). Trimming took 1 base from V and 4 from J, leaving 10 bases between them. CDR3 length: 14 amino acids. Germline CDR1 LGHDT, CDR2 YNNKEL (reference sequence). Here the CDR3 DNA reads TGTGCCAGCAGCCAAGTCCCAGGGATCACTGAAGCTTTCTTT. Translating it yields CASSQVPGITEAFF.

The rearrangement links TRBV10-3 to TRBJ2-3; no clear D. CDR3 length equals 13 residues. V was cut by 4 bases and J by 2 bases, with 7 bases left in between. The V gene's germline CDR1 is ENHRY and CDR2 SYGVKD. CDR3 coding DNA: TGTGCCATCAGTGGTTACTCCACAGATACGCAGTATTTT. Protein product: CAISGYSTDTQYF.

The chain carries TRBV19 and TRBJ2-2, with TRBD1 matching over 10 bases. With V trimmed by 4 bases and J by 7 bases, 9 bases remained unmatched. The germline V gene has CDR1 LNHDA and CDR2 SQIVND (reference sequence). CDR3 size: 16 residues. The CDR3 loop reads CASSKDRGRRNGELFF. The CDR3 DNA is TGTGCCAGTAGTAAAGACAGGGGGCGCAGGAACGGGGAGCTGTTTTTT.

The rearrangement links TRBV28 to TRBJ1-6; 7 bases are shared with TRBD1. Germline trimming cut 6 bases from V and 9 bases from J; bases unmatched to any gene: 14. Germline V lookup: CDR1 MDHEN, CDR2 SYDVKM. The CDR3 runs 16 residues. The CDR3, as DNA: TGTGCCAGCAGCCCCCCGGGAGGGACAGCCTCTTCACCCCTCCACTTT. Translated, it gives CASSPPGGTASSPLHF. The whole variable domain, remainder taken from reference TRBV28 and TRBJ1-6, is DVKVTQSSRYLVKRTGEKVFLECVQDMDHENMFWYRQDPGLGLRLIYFSYDVKMKEKGDIPEGYSVSREKKERFSLILESASTNQTSMYLCASSPPGGTASSPLHFGNGTRLTVT.

V and J are TRBV27 and TRBJ2-7; 7 bases match TRBD1. V gave up 6 bases and J gave up 3 bases; unmatched junction bases: 5. CDR3 size: 13 residues. Germline V gives CDR1 MNHEY, CDR2 SMNVEV (reference sequence). The CDR3, as DNA: TGTGCCAGCAGGGACAGGCGCTACTACGAGCAGTACTTC. Amino acids: CASRDRRYYEQYF.

This chain links TRBV6-5 with TRBJ1-6, with TRBD1 identical over 9 bases. After removal of 0 bases from V and 9 bases from J, the junction contained 6 bases not matched to a gene. The CDR3 is 16 residues long. Germline V gene sequence: CDR1 MNHEY, CDR2 SVGAGI. The chain's CDR3 is CASSYSLGQGTSPLHF. CDR3 nucleotides: TGTGCCAGCAGTTACTCGTTGGGACAGGGCACTTCACCCCTCCACTTT.

The chain is built from TRBV5-1 and TRBJ2-5; 7 bases are shared with TRBD1. The CDR3 contains 15 residues. From germline, CDR1 is SGHRS and CDR2 YFSETQ. V shed 3 bases, J shed 2 bases, and the junction held 7 bases outside the gene matches. CDR3 protein: CASSWEPGQQETQYF. Here the CDR3 DNA reads TGCGCCAGCAGCTGGGAACCGGGACAGCAAGAGACCCAGTACTTC.